A selection of T cell receptor beta chains follows, all from one sample in a study of glioma-infiltrating T cells after dendritic cell vaccination. Method: immunoSEQ multiplex PCR; TCRdb's copy keeps in-frame clones and lacks some. The table lists just over 95,000 clones, 79% of them singletons. Source: blood, taken before dendritic cell vaccination. The receptors come from a human donor with glioblastoma. CDR3s include the opening cysteine and the closing phenylalanine or tryptophan. Each record gives: V gene, J gene, CDR3 protein.

v_call: TRBV18; j_call: TRBJ1-2; cdr3_aa: CASSPLSDSRYGCTF
v_call: TRBV5-1; j_call: TRBJ2-5; cdr3_aa: CASSWTSTTVAQYF
v_call: TRBV7-9; j_call: TRBJ1-2; cdr3_aa: CASSLGGGTYGYTF
v_call: TRBV6-6; j_call: TRBJ1-1; cdr3_aa: CASRLTGGNTEAFF
v_call: TRBV30; j_call: TRBJ2-7; cdr3_aa: CAWSRGTLEQYF
v_call: TRBV30; j_call: .; cdr3_aa: CAWGEGGEQYF
v_call: TRBV27; j_call: TRBJ2-7; cdr3_aa: CASTRSRQGSSYEQYF
v_call: TRBV11-2; j_call: TRBJ1-1; cdr3_aa: CASSSQGQGGTEAFF
v_call: TRBV28; j_call: TRBJ2-3; cdr3_aa: CASSLRSGRAGDTQYF
v_call: TRBV7-6; j_call: TRBJ1-4; cdr3_aa: CASSLEQGGEKLFF
v_call: TRBV5-1; j_call: TRBJ1-3; cdr3_aa: CASSTGTGHGDTIYF
v_call: TRBV19; j_call: TRBJ2-2; cdr3_aa: CASSIEGGTGELFF
v_call: TRBV6-5; j_call: .; cdr3_aa: CASSRTGSSYEQYF
v_call: TRBV19; j_call: TRBJ1-3; cdr3_aa: CASSIYSGRQLGNTIYF
v_call: TRBV2; j_call: TRBJ2-7; cdr3_aa: CASSLTGPHEQYF
v_call: TRBV5-1; j_call: TRBJ2-4; cdr3_aa: CASSHGQGQNIQYF
v_call: TRBV19; j_call: TRBJ2-1; cdr3_aa: CASSIGAADEQFF
v_call: TRBV19; j_call: TRBJ2-7; cdr3_aa: CASSKGLAGIYEQYF
v_call: TRBV6-4; j_call: TRBJ2-1; cdr3_aa: CASSEVGSSSYNEQFF
v_call: TRBV5-1; j_call: TRBJ2-1; cdr3_aa: CASWLSSGNEQFF
v_call: TRBV5-1; j_call: TRBJ1-2; cdr3_aa: CASTWDSASYGYTF
v_call: TRBV30; j_call: TRBJ1-2; cdr3_aa: CAWRPDRAHGYTF
v_call: TRBV25-1; j_call: TRBJ2-3; cdr3_aa: CASSDLTDTQYF
v_call: TRBV14; j_call: TRBJ2-5; cdr3_aa: CASSQDWEGVEETQYF
v_call: TRBV28; j_call: TRBJ1-5; cdr3_aa: CASSLTGVNQPQHF
v_call: TRBV5-4; j_call: TRBJ2-7; cdr3_aa: CASSKFTGGDEQYF
v_call: TRBV28; j_call: TRBJ2-2; cdr3_aa: CASRPGTANTGELFF
v_call: TRBV5-6; j_call: TRBJ1-4; cdr3_aa: CASTWTGGEEKLFF
v_call: TRBV19; j_call: TRBJ2-2; cdr3_aa: CASSMGTGRTGELFF
v_call: TRBV6-1; j_call: TRBJ2-7; cdr3_aa: CASSELITGVSYEQYF
v_call: TRBV4-2; j_call: TRBJ2-1; cdr3_aa: CASSQDGDSYNEQFF
v_call: TRBV2; j_call: TRBJ2-5; cdr3_aa: CASSEGAWETQYF
v_call: TRBV6-4; j_call: TRBJ1-2; cdr3_aa: CASTRGQGKYGYTF
v_call: TRBV30; j_call: TRBJ1-6; cdr3_aa: CAWNPGGNSPLHF
v_call: TRBV2; j_call: TRBJ1-5; cdr3_aa: CASSGTGTSGDQPQHF
v_call: TRBV18; j_call: TRBJ2-3; cdr3_aa: CASSPLTSRGTDTQYF
v_call: TRBV19; j_call: TRBJ2-5; cdr3_aa: CASSTGQGVFETQYF
v_call: TRBV2; j_call: TRBJ1-1; cdr3_aa: CASSEIGPGRTEAFF
v_call: TRBV9; j_call: TRBJ2-3; cdr3_aa: CASSVGSGRAGDTQYF